This T cell receptor beta chain was identified during a study of cytomegalovirus exposure and HLA in healthy donors. Findings of the study overall: Most TCR sequences proved rare, with some public TCRs found in many donors. The tendency of first-cohort TCR clusters to co-occur in the 120 or so validation repertoires was the finding of a later analysis. 164 TCR beta chains were listed as cytomegalovirus-associated. A few of the chains that were CMV-associated were confirmed in vitro to be specific for CMV antigens.

For this clone: Its antigen is currently unknown.

Data came from immunoSEQ multiplex PCR; TCRdb stores just in-frame clones and leaves some out. The sample lists about 82,000 clones; around 95% were seen once. V was shortened by 3 bases and J by 2 bases, with 12 bases between the two germline ends. Germline CDR1 is SGHTA and CDR2 is FQGNSA. The CDR3 is 15 amino acids. The sequencing input was PBMCs. The clonotype originates from a woman aged 18-29 years in good health and CMV-seronegative. The chain is built from TRBV7-2 and TRBJ2-3; the D gene is possibly TRBD1 (5 bases). The CDR3 DNA follows: TGTGCCAGCAGCTTGACAGTTCGAGCCACAGATACGCAGTATTTT. Translation gives CASSLTVRATDTQYF.